This T cell receptor (beta chain) was identified during a study of blood T cell repertoires in COVID-19 (dated by TCRdb to the early 2020s). The study in broad terms: Samples covering the acute and convalescent phases of COVID-19 were provided by collaborators in the United States, Italy and Spain. The material from the prospective study consisted of cDNA or gDNA derived from T cells, B-cell-depleted T cells, or PBMCs. Subjects who had been exposed to COVID-19, were actively infected with it, or had recovered from it provided the deeply sampled blood TCRbeta repertoires that made up the dataset. The repertoires were released in a freely available public database meant as a resource for research on the immune response to SARS-CoV-2. Samples were obtained from the ongoing ImmuneRACE study (first 160 participants) and from 1,200 or so subjects provided by 6 global collaborators. A de-identified subject ID, COVID-19 status, age in years and sex were almost always included in the sample metadata. Where available, HLA class I and class II types were obtained from metadata supplied by the sample provider rather than from assay-based typing. What the authors observed across the whole study: The amount of clinical and demographic metadata varied by source and participant and was provided uncurated.

The collaborating institutions used their own protocols to collect whole blood in K2EDTA tubes. For TCRbeta analysis, collaborators shipped samples as frozen whole blood, isolated PBMCs, or DNA extracted from either of those sample types. For CDR1 and CDR2, the germline V gene lists MNHEY and SVGAGI. The germline ends are 16 bases apart after V is trimmed by 6 bases and J by 2 bases. The CDR3 sequence holds 15 residues, the cysteine and phenylalanine included. The read is trimmed to its CDR3 DNA, 45 bases read in frame from base 1. TCRbeta CDR3 regions were amplified from genomic DNA by means of the immunoSEQ Assay, a bias-controlled multiplex PCR. Turning to the authors' computational methods: The number of nucleated cells in each sample was estimated by amplification of reference gene primers within the assay. To quantify the absolute abundance of each unique TCRbeta CDR3 rearrangement, sequence reads were collapsed and filtered. For each sample, productive Simpson clonality was calculated by taking the square root of Simpson's diversity index across productive rearrangements. The table comes from immuneACCESS by way of TCRdb, which keeps in-frame sequences with V and J called. Part of the clones is missing from these tables; in studies checked, under half for an unresolved V gene and the rest for unknown reasons. V, J and clone size were drawn from that table, and D and trimming were deduced from the DNA. The table for this sample lists about 240,000 clones; 75% to 90% of them were counted only once. 12% of the sample is held by the ten biggest clonotypes.

For this clone: Its recognized antigen is unknown. The input lacks base qualities; no much larger clone sits a single base away.

The sequence came from a woman aged 60-75 years with active or convalescent COVID-19. The sequence joins TRBV6-5 to TRBJ2-5, and TRBD2 may be the D gene, going by 5 matching bases. The sequenced sample consisted of peripheral blood. The bases read TGTGCCAGCAGGAAAGAGGGAGTTAAACAAGAGACCCAGTACTTC. Translated, this is CASRKEGVKQETQYF.